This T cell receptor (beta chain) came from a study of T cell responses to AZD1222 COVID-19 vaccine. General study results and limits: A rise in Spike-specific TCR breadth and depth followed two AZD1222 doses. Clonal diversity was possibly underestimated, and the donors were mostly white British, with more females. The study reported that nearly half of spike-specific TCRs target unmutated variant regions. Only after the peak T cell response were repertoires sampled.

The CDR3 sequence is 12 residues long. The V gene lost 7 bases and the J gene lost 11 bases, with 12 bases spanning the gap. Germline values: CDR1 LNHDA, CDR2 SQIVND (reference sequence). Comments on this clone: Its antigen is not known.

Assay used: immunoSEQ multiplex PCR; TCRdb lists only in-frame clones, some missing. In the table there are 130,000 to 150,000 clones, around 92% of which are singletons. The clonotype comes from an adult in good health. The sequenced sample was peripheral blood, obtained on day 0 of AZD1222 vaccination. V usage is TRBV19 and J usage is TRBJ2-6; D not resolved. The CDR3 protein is CASNGQSDVLTF. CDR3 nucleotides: TGTGCCAGTAATGGGCAGTCCGACGTCCTGACTTTC.